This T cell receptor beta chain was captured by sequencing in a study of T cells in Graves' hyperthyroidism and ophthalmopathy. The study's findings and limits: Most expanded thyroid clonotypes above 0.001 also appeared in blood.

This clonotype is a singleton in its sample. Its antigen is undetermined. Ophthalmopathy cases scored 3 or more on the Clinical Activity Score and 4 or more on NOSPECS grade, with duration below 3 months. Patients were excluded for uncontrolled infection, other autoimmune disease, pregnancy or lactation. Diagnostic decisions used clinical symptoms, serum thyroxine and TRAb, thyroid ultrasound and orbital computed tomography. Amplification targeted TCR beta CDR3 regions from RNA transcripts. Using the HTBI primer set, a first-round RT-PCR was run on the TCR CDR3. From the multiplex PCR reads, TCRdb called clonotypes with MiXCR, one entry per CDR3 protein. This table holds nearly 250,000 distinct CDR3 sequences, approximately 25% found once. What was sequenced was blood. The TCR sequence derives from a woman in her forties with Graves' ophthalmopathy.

DNA for the CDR3: TGTGCCACCAGTGATTTGAGGGGTAGCGGGGGGCAACAAGAGACCCAGTACTTC. The encoded protein is CATSDLRGSGGQQETQYF. J is TRBJ2-5 and V is TRBV24-1, with 10 bases identical to TRBD2. Germline lookup yields CDR1 KGHDR and CDR2 SFDVKD. The V gene end was trimmed by 0 bases and the J gene end by 2 bases; junction bases not matched to a gene: 8. The CDR3 length is 18 residues.